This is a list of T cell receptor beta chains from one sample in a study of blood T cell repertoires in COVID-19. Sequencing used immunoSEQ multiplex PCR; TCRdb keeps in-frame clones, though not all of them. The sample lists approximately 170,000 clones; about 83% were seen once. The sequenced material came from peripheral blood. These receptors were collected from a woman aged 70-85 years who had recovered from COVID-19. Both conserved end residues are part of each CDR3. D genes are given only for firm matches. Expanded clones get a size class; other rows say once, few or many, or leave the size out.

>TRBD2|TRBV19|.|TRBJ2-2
TGTGCCAGTAGTATAGCGCTAGCGGGGCCCGGGGAGCTGTTTTTT
CASSIALAGPGELFF
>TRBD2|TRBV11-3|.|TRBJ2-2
TGTGCCAGCAGCCGGGACTACACGAACACCGGGGAGCTGTTTTTT
CASSRDYTNTGELFF
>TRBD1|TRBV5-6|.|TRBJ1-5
TGTGCCAGCAGCCCCCGGGACAGGGGAGATCAGCCCCAGCATTTT
CASSPRDRGDQPQHF
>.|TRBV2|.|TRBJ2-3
TGTGCCAGCACGGAGTTCGGGAGTTTAGATACGCAGTATTTT
CASTEFGSLDTQYF
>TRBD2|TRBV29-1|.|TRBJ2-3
TGCAGCGTCACAAAGGGACTAGCGGGAGGCCTGGATACGCAGTATTTT
CSVTKGLAGGLDTQYF
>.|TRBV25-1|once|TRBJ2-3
TGTGCCAGCATGGAGGTTACGCAGTATTTT
CASMEVTQYF
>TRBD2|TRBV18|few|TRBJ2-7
TGTGCCAGCTCACCACGGAGCGGGAGGGCCTACGAGCAGTACTTC
CASSPRSGRAYEQYF
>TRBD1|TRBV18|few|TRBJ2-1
TGTGCCAGCTCACCTGGACAGGGGGCAAGGGAGCAGTTCTTC
CASSPGQGAREQFF
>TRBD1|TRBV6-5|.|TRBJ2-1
TGTGCCAGCAGTTACCCCCGACAGGGGGGAAATGAGCAGTTCTTC
CASSYPRQGGNEQFF
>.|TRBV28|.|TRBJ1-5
TGTGCCAGCAGTTTACCCCACCTTGCAGGGTATAGCAATCAGCCCCAGCATTTT
CASSLPHLAGYSNQPQHF
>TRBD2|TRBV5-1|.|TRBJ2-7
TGCGCCAGCAGCCCCCAGACTAGCGGGAGGGCCCGCGAGCAGTACTTC
CASSPQTSGRAREQYF
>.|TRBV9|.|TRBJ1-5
TGTGCCAGCAGCGTAGGTATAGCCGATAGCAATCAGCCCCAGCATTTT
CASSVGIADSNQPQHF
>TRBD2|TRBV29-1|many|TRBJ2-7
TGCAGCGTCCAGCAGCGGGGGACACGCGCCTACGAGCAGTACTTC
CSVQQRGTRAYEQYF
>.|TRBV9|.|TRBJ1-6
TGTGCCAGCAGCGCCGCTCCTTACTACTGGAGTAATTCACCCCTCCACTTT
CASSAAPYYWSNSPLHF
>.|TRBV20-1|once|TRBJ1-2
TGCAGTGCTAGAGATTCGGATGGCTACACCTTC
CSARDSDGYTF
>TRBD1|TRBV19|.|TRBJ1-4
TGTGCCACGGGGGACAGGGGATCCGAAAAACTGTTTTTT
CATGDRGSEKLFF
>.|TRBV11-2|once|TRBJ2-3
TGTGCCAGCAGCCCCGACAGGCACGATACGCAGTATTTT
CASSPDRHDTQYF
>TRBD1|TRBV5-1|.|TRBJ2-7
TGCGCCAGCAGCTCTCAGGGGGCCTCCTACGAGCAGTACTTC
CASSSQGASYEQYF
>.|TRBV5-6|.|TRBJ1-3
TGTGCCAGCAGCTTGGGGGGCAGGGCTGGAAACACCATATATTTT
CASSLGGRAGNTIYF
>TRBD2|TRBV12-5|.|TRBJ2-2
TGTGCTAGTGGTTTGGGGCGCGGGGGGGGCACCGGGGAGCTGTTTTTT
CASGLGRGGGTGELFF
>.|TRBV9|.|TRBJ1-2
TGTGCCAGCAGCAAAATGCAGGATAACTATGGCTACACCTTC
CASSKMQDNYGYTF
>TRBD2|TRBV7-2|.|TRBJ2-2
TGTGCCAGCAGCTTAGTCTCTACTAGCGGGGGGGCCGGCGGGGAGCTGTTTTTT
CASSLVSTSGGAGGELFF
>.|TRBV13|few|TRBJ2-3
TGTGCCAGCAGCTTGCCCGGGACAGATACGCAGTATTTT
CASSLPGTDTQYF
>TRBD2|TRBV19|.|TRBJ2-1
TGTGCCAGTAGTAGACTAGCGGGAGTGGTCAATGAGCAGTTCTTC
CASSRLAGVVNEQFF
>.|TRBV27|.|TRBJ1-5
TGTGCCAGCAGTCTCGGACAGACTAGCAATCAGCCCCAGCATTTT
CASSLGQTSNQPQHF
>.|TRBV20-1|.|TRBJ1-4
TGCAGTGCTAGGGCCTCAGAAAAACTGTTTTTT
CSARASEKLFF
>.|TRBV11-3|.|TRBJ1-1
TGTGCCAGCAGCACCCCTGGACAGGAAGCTTTCTTT
CASSTPGQEAFF
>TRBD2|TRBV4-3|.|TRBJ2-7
TGCGCCAGCAGCCAACGACTAGCGGGAGCCTCCCACGTCACCTACGAGCAGTACTTC
CASSQRLAGASHVTYEQYF
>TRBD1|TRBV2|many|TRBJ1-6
TGTGCCACCCACACGCCCGGGACAGGGTATAATTCACCCCTCCACTTT
CATHTPGTGYNSPLHF
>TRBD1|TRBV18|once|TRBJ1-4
TGTGCCAGCTCACCGGGACAGACTAATGAAAAACTGTTTTTT
CASSPGQTNEKLFF
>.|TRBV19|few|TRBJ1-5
TGTGCCAGTAGTATGTTGCAGGGAAATCAGCCCCAGCATTTT
CASSMLQGNQPQHF
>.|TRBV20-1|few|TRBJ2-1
TGCAGTGGGGCAGGGTACAATGAGCAGTTCTTC
CSGAGYNEQFF
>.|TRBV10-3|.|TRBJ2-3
TGTGCCATCAGGAGGGAGCAAGGCACAGATACGCAGTATTTT
CAIRREQGTDTQYF
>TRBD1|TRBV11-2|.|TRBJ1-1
TGTGCCAGCAGCAGCGGCAGGGGGGATGGGAACACTGAAGCTTTCTTT
CASSSGRGDGNTEAFF
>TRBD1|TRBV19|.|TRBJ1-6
TGTGCCAGTAGCCGAGGACAGGAGGTCATTTCACCCCTCCACTTT
CASSRGQEVISPLHF
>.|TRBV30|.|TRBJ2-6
TGTGCCTGCCCAAACTCTGGGGCCAACGTCCTGACTTTC
CACPNSGANVLTF
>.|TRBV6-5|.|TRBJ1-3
TGTGCCAGCAGCCCGGGGGGCACCATATATTTT
CASSPGGTIYF
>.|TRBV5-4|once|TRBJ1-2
TGTGCCAGCAGCTTGGGGTCAGGCCTTGGCTATGGCTACACCTTC
CASSLGSGLGYGYTF
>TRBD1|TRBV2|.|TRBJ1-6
TGTGCCAGCAGTGATTTGGGACAGGGAAATTCACCCCTCCACTTT
CASSDLGQGNSPLHF
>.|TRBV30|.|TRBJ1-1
TGTGCCTGGACGTCTGGCAGGAACACTGAAGCTTTCTTT
CAWTSGRNTEAFF
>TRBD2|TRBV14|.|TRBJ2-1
TGTGCCAGCAGCCAAGTCGGTCTAGCGGGAGAGGTTGAGCAGTTCTTC
CASSQVGLAGEVEQFF
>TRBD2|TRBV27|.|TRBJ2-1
TGTGCCAGCAGTTTGCGGTCTAGCGGGGGGCAGTTCTTC
CASSLRSSGGQFF
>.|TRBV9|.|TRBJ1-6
TGTGCCAGCAGCGTAGAGTCAGGAGGTCATAATTCACCCCTCCACTTT
CASSVESGGHNSPLHF
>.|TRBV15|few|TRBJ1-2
TGTGCCACCAGCAGAGATCGGGTGGGCTATGGCTACACCTTC
CATSRDRVGYGYTF
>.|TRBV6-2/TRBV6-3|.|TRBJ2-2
TGTGCCAGCAGTTACTCGCCGCTACCGACCGGGGAGCTGTTTTTT
CASSYSPLPTGELFF
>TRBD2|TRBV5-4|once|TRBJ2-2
TGTGCCAGCAGCTGGGGGACTAGCGGGAGTTCCGGGGAGCTGTTTTTT
CASSWGTSGSSGELFF
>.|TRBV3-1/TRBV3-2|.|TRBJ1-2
TGTGCCAGCTGGGGAGACGGCGCATATGGCTACACCTTC
CASWGDGAYGYTF
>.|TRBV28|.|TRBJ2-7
TGTGCCAGCAGTTTGGGCAGGGTCTTCGAGCAGTACTTC
CASSLGRVFEQYF
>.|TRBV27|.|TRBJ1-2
TGTGCCAGCAGTCCGGGGGGACGGTCGAACTATGGCTACACCTTC
CASSPGGRSNYGYTF
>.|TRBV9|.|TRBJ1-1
TGTGCCAGCAGCGTTGGAGGGGGGGATTGGAACACTGAAGCTTTCTTT
CASSVGGGDWNTEAFF
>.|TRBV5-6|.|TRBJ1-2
TGTGCCAGCAGGGAGGGAGTGGTAGCTAACTATGGCTACACCTTC
CASREGVVANYGYTF
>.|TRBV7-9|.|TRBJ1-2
TGTGCCAGCAGCCCGGAAAACGAGGGGGACTATGGCTACACCTTC
CASSPENEGDYGYTF
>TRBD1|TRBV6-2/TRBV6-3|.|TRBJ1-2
TGTGCCAGCAGTAGACAGGGGGCAGGCGGCTACACCTTC
CASSRQGAGGYTF
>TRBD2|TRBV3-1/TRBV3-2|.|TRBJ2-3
TGTGCCAGCAGCCGAAGCGGGGGGCAGTATTTT
CASSRSGGQYF
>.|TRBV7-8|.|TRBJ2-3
TGTGCCAGCAGCGCCCAGACCCTTGGAGGGACGCAGTATTTT
CASSAQTLGGTQYF
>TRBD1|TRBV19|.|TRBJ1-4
TGTGCCAGTAGCGGACGGGACAGGGCAACTAATGAAAAACTGTTTTTT
CASSGRDRATNEKLFF
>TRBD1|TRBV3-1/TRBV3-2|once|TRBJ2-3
TGTGCCGCAGGGACAGGGCCCGCAGATACGCAGTATTTT
CAAGTGPADTQYF
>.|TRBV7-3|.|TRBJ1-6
TGTGCCAGCAGCTTCGGGGGGAACGGTTTTTGGTCACCCCTCCACTTT
CASSFGGNGFWSPLHF
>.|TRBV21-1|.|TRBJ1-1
TGTGCCAGCAGCCCAGGGGGACAGAGCACTGAAGCTTTCTTT
CASSPGGQSTEAFF